The sequence of this T cell receptor (beta chain) was determined in a study of blood T cell repertoires in COVID-19 (dated by TCRdb to 2018 to 2020). Looking at the study overall: Samples from collaborators originated in the United States, Italy and Spain and spanned both the acute and convalescent phases of COVID-19. The prospective study material was composed of cDNA or gDNA derived from T cells, B-cell-depleted T cells, or PBMCs. Deeply sampled blood TCRbeta repertoires from subjects exposed to, actively infected with, or recovered from COVID-19 were included in the dataset. A freely available public database, intended as a resource for researchers studying the immune response to SARS-CoV-2, is where the repertoires were released. The samples were drawn from the first 160 participants of the ongoing ImmuneRACE study and from 1,200 or so subjects provided by 6 global collaborators. A de-identified subject ID, COVID-19 status, age in years and sex were almost always included in the sample metadata. Where available, HLA class I and class II types were taken from metadata supplied by the sample provider and were not determined by assay-based typing.

The immunoSEQ Assay, a bias-controlled multiplex PCR, was used to amplify TCRbeta CDR3 regions from genomic DNA. In the authors' own workflow: Nucleated cell counts per sample were estimated from amplification of reference gene primers within the assay. Sequence reads were collapsed and filtered to measure the absolute abundance of every unique TCRbeta CDR3 rearrangement. Productive Simpson clonality was computed per sample as the square root of Simpson's diversity index over productive rearrangements. Not all clones reach the TCRdb copy of this immuneACCESS table, which keeps in-frame sequences only. Checked studies attribute under half of the gap to unresolved V genes and leave the rest unexplained. V and J calls and clone size are as listed in that table; D and trimming were resolved from the DNA. This sample holds about 380,000 clones; 89% were observed only once. Of the sample, 1% to 1.5% falls within the top ten clones.

Details on this clone: Its recognized antigen is unknown. It has no much larger one-base neighbor in the sample; base qualities were not kept.

Each collaborating institution followed its own protocols to collect whole blood in K2EDTA tubes. For TCRbeta analysis, collaborators shipped samples as frozen whole blood, isolated PBMCs, or DNA extracted from either of those sample types. Overall study outcomes, separate from this receptor: The amount of clinical and demographic metadata varied by source and participant and was provided uncurated.

This sequence was found in a middle-aged man with acute or convalescent COVID-19. The specimen was peripheral blood.

The DNA sequence is given as TGTGCCAGCAGCTACCAGACAGGGGGCACTGAAGCTTTCTTT. Its translation is CASSYQTGGTEAFF. The V and J genes are TRBV13 and TRBJ1-1, and TRBD1 matches 9 of the central bases. The CDR3 numbers 14 residues from cysteine through phenylalanine. The entry retains the CDR3 DNA only, 42 bases that are in frame from base 1. The germline V gene encodes CDR1 PRHDT and CDR2 FYEKMQ (reference sequence). V has 4 bases trimmed and J has 4 bases trimmed; junction bases matching no gene number 4.